Here is one T cell receptor (beta chain) with its context. Its antigen is currently unknown. The data belong to a study of T cell responses to AZD1222 COVID-19 vaccine. Study-level points and caveats: Donors were largely white British and mainly female; clonal diversity was possibly underestimated.

The CDR3 length is 15 residues. The V gene's germline CDR1 is SGDLS and CDR2 YYNGEE. The V gene lost 2 bases and the J gene lost 2 bases, with 13 bases spanning the gap. Some clones are missing from TCRdb's copy, which holds only in-frame ones; the method was immunoSEQ multiplex PCR. The sample contains under 300,000 clones, more than 85% of which appear only once. This chain joins TRBV9 and TRBJ2-5, with D perhaps being TRBD1 or TRBD2 (5 bases each). This TCR was recovered from an adult in good health. The starting material was peripheral blood, obtained on day 0 of AZD1222 vaccination. The CDR3 is CASSVGTSLQETQYF. The CDR3 DNA is TGTGCCAGCAGCGTTGGGACCAGCCTACAAGAGACCCAGTACTTC.